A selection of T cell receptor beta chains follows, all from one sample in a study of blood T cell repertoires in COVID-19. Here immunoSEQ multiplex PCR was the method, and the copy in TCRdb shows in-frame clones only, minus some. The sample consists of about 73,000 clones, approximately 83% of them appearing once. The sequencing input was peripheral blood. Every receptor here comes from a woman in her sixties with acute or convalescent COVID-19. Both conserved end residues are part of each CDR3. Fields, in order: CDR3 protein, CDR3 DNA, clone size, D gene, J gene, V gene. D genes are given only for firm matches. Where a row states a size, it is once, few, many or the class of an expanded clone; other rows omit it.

CASRGLAASTDTQYF | TGCGCCAGCAGGGGACTAGCGGCTAGCACAGATACGCAGTATTTT | . | TRBD2 | TRBJ2-3 | TRBV5-1
CASSAESLYYGYTF | TGTGCCAGCAGTGCAGAATCCCTTTACTATGGCTACACCTTC | . | . | TRBJ1-2 | TRBV2
CASRHTSDSYNEQFF | TGTGCCAGCAGACATACTAGCGACTCCTACAATGAGCAGTTCTTC | . | TRBD2 | TRBJ2-1 | TRBV14
CASSYSGRGPTEAFF | TGTGCCAGCAGTTATTCTGGCAGGGGGCCAACTGAAGCTTTCTTT | . | TRBD1 | TRBJ1-1 | TRBV6-2/TRBV6-3
CATHSGYGYTF | TGTGCCACCCACTCGGGATATGGCTACACCTTC | . | . | TRBJ1-2 | TRBV28
CASSNTGYGNTIYF | TGTGCCAGCAGTAACACAGGGTATGGAAACACCATATATTTT | . | . | TRBJ1-3 | TRBV28
CASSYNGPDTQYF | TGTGCCAGCAGTTACAATGGGCCAGATACGCAGTATTTT | . | . | TRBJ2-3 | TRBV6-5
CASSPRNNRGTDEQFF | TGTGCCAGCAGCCCCCGAAACAACAGGGGGACCGATGAGCAGTTCTTC | . | TRBD1 | TRBJ2-1 | TRBV9
CATSDPGQGDTDTQYF | TGTGCCACCAGTGATCCCGGACAGGGCGACACAGATACGCAGTATTTT | . | TRBD1 | TRBJ2-3 | TRBV24-1
CSVEPTGDLLLQFF | TGCAGCGTTGAACCGACAGGGGATCTTCTTTTGCAGTTCTTC | . | TRBD1 | TRBJ2-1 | TRBV29-1
CASSLSPTRDQPQHF | TGTGCCAGCAGCCTTTCCCCGACGAGGGATCAGCCCCAGCATTTT | . | . | TRBJ1-5 | TRBV7-2
CASSSSQGAGGYTF | TGTGCCAGCAGCTCAAGCCAGGGGGCCGGCGGCTACACCTTC | . | TRBD1 | TRBJ1-2 | TRBV11-2
CASSLSSNTEAFF | TGTGCCAGCAGCTTATCTTCTAACACTGAAGCTTTCTTT | once | . | TRBJ1-1 | TRBV11-2
CASSLTSSGLGTQYF | TGTGCCAGCAGCTTAACTAGCTCGGGGCTGGGGACCCAGTACTTC | . | . | TRBJ2-5 | TRBV7-6
CASSQEGRLNYGYTF | TGTGCCAGCAGCCAAGAAGGCAGGCTCAACTATGGCTACACCTTC | once | . | TRBJ1-2 | TRBV3-1/TRBV3-2
CASSITSGSAGELFF | TGTGCCAGCAGCATAACTAGCGGGAGTGCCGGGGAGCTGTTTTTT | . | TRBD2 | TRBJ2-2 | TRBV7-3
CSGNVLNTEAFF | TGCAGCGGTAATGTCCTGAACACTGAAGCTTTCTTT | . | . | TRBJ1-1 | TRBV29-1
CASSEGGFPYEQYF | TGCGCCAGCAGTGAGGGCGGGTTTCCGTACGAGCAGTACTTC | . | . | TRBJ2-7 | TRBV10-2
CASKTGRGNTGELFF | TGTGCCAGCAAAACAGGCAGGGGAAACACCGGGGAGCTGTTTTTT | . | . | TRBJ2-2 | TRBV11-2
CASSQADRARDEQYF | TGTGCCAGCAGCCAAGCTGACAGGGCAAGGGACGAGCAGTACTTC | once | TRBD1 | TRBJ2-7 | TRBV14
CASSEGARREKLFF | TGTGCCAGCAGCGAGGGGGCGCGGCGGGAAAAACTGTTTTTT | once | TRBD1 | TRBJ1-4 | TRBV7-9
CSVGQGVAGNTIYF | TGCAGCGTGGGACAGGGAGTTGCTGGAAACACCATATATTTT | once | TRBD1 | TRBJ1-3 | TRBV29-1
CASSFSNSRYTF | TGTGCCAGCAGCTTTTCCAACAGCCGCTACACCTTC | . | . | TRBJ1-2 | TRBV7-2
CAWSVQGVTEAFF | TGTGCCTGGAGTGTACAGGGGGTCACTGAAGCTTTCTTT | . | TRBD1 | TRBJ1-1 | TRBV30
CASSPTSGGYHEQFF | TGTGCCAGCAGCCCGACTAGCGGGGGATACCATGAGCAGTTCTTC | . | TRBD2 | TRBJ2-1 | TRBV5-5
CASSSPGEWQETQYF | TGTGCCAGCAGCTCCCCCGGGGAGTGGCAAGAGACCCAGTACTTC | . | . | TRBJ2-5 | TRBV7-8
CASRLGTSGPYEQYF | TGCGCCAGCAGACTAGGGACTAGCGGGCCGTACGAGCAGTACTTC | . | TRBD2 | TRBJ2-7 | TRBV10-2
CASSLGTATEAFF | TGCGCCAGCAGCTTGGGGACAGCCACTGAAGCTTTCTTT | . | . | TRBJ1-1 | TRBV5-1
CASSLVSPNEQFF | TGCGCCAGCAGCTTGGTGTCTCCGAATGAGCAGTTCTTC | once | . | TRBJ2-1 | TRBV5-1
CASSPGVVGTEAFF | TGTGCCAGCAGCCCAGGGGTTGTCGGCACTGAAGCTTTCTTT | . | . | TRBJ1-1 | TRBV7-9
CASSMSGGPQPQHF | TGTGCCAGTAGTATGTCAGGGGGCCCTCAGCCCCAGCATTTT | once | TRBD1 | TRBJ1-5 | TRBV19
CASSLAISQYNEQFF | TGTGCCAGCAGCTTAGCTATAAGCCAATACAATGAGCAGTTCTTC | . | . | TRBJ2-1 | TRBV7-9
CASSSSYEQYF | TGTGCCAGCAGTTCCAGCTACGAGCAGTACTTC | . | . | TRBJ2-7 | TRBV12-3/TRBV12-4
CATSRDWPPGELFF | TGTGCCACCAGCAGAGATTGGCCACCTGGGGAGCTGTTTTTT | . | . | TRBJ2-2 | TRBV15
CASCYGVHDQETQYF | TGTGCCAGCTGCTACGGGGTACACGACCAAGAGACCCAGTACTTC | . | . | TRBJ2-5 | TRBV2
CASSHAGNAFF | TGTGCCAGCAGCCATGCAGGTAACGCTTTCTTT | . | . | TRBJ1-1 | TRBV3-1/TRBV3-2
CASSELGTAISYEQYF | TGTGCCAGCAGTGAGCTGGGGACAGCTATCTCCTACGAGCAGTACTTC | . | TRBD1 | TRBJ2-7 | TRBV6-1
CASSVASGSGNEQFF | TGTGCCAGCAGCGTAGCTAGCGGGAGTGGAAATGAGCAGTTCTTC | . | TRBD2 | TRBJ2-1 | TRBV9
CASSSGGDIRYGYTF | TGCGCCAGCAGCAGCGGGGGCGATATAAGATATGGCTACACCTTC | . | . | TRBJ1-2 | TRBV5-1
CASSIVFTGSLSGANVLTF | TGTGCCAGTAGTATAGTTTTCACAGGTTCCCTCTCTGGGGCCAACGTCCTGACTTTC | . | . | TRBJ2-6 | TRBV19
CASSLGGDRGAGNTIYF | TGTGCCAGCAGCTTAGGAGGGGACAGGGGAGCTGGAAACACCATATATTTT | . | TRBD1 | TRBJ1-3 | TRBV7-6
CASSLGGLGGEQPQHF | TGTGCCAGCAGCTTAGGAGGTCTGGGAGGCGAACAGCCCCAGCATTTT | . | . | TRBJ1-5 | TRBV7-8
CAGTSGRAISYNEQFF | TGTGCCGGCACTAGCGGGAGGGCCATTTCCTACAATGAGCAGTTCTTC | . | TRBD2 | TRBJ2-1 | TRBV30
CASSNYKGRPEAFF | TGTGCCAGCAGTAATTACAAGGGGAGGCCTGAAGCTTTCTTT | . | . | TRBJ1-1 | TRBV6-5
CAFPPGSASGDNTGELFF | TGTGCCTTCCCGCCGGGAAGTGCTAGCGGGGACAACACCGGGGAGCTGTTTTTT | . | TRBD2 | TRBJ2-2 | TRBV5-5
CASSDGRGSGYTF | TGTGCCAGCAGTGACGGTCGGGGTAGTGGCTACACCTTC | . | . | TRBJ1-2 | TRBV6-4
CASNGVDTQYF | TGCGCCAGCAACGGGGTGGATACGCAGTATTTT | . | . | TRBJ2-3 | TRBV5-1
CASSQTRGGTQYF | TGTGCCAGCAGCCAAACCCGGGGGGGGACCCAGTACTTC | . | TRBD2 | TRBJ2-5 | TRBV3-1/TRBV3-2
CASSGDTNTEAFF | TGTGCCAGCAGTGGGGACACCAACACTGAAGCTTTCTTT | . | . | TRBJ1-1 | TRBV28
CASSRTGGGGANVLTF | TGTGCCAGCAGTCGGACAGGGGGCGGTGGGGCCAACGTCCTGACTTTC | . | TRBD1 | TRBJ2-6 | TRBV2
CASSAGQANQPQHF | TGCGCCAGCAGCGCGGGACAGGCCAATCAGCCCCAGCATTTT | . | TRBD1 | TRBJ1-5 | TRBV5-1
CASTNSGRGAGELFF | TGTGCCAGTACCAATAGCGGGAGAGGAGCCGGGGAGCTGTTTTTT | . | TRBD2 | TRBJ2-2 | TRBV19
CASSLMTSYEQYF | TGTGCCAGCAGCTTGATGACATCCTACGAGCAGTACTTC | . | . | TRBJ2-7 | TRBV11-2
CASSLGTGSGNTIYF | TGTGCCAGCAGTTTAGGGACAGGCTCTGGAAACACCATATATTTT | . | TRBD1 | TRBJ1-3 | TRBV28
CASSKGQTPGANVLTF | TGTGCCAGCAGTAAGGGACAGACCCCTGGGGCCAACGTCCTGACTTTC | . | TRBD1 | TRBJ2-6 | TRBV3-1/TRBV3-2
CASSLGGTPNTGELFF | TGTGCCAGTAGTCTAGGGGGGACACCGAACACCGGGGAGCTGTTTTTT | . | . | TRBJ2-2 | TRBV19
CASSHMGQGNNQPQHF | TGCGCCAGCAGCCATATGGGACAGGGTAACAATCAGCCCCAGCATTTT | . | TRBD1 | TRBJ1-5 | TRBV4-1
CASSQAAGGGYTF | TGTGCCAGCAGCCAAGCCGCCGGTGGTGGCTACACCTTC | . | . | TRBJ1-2 | TRBV14